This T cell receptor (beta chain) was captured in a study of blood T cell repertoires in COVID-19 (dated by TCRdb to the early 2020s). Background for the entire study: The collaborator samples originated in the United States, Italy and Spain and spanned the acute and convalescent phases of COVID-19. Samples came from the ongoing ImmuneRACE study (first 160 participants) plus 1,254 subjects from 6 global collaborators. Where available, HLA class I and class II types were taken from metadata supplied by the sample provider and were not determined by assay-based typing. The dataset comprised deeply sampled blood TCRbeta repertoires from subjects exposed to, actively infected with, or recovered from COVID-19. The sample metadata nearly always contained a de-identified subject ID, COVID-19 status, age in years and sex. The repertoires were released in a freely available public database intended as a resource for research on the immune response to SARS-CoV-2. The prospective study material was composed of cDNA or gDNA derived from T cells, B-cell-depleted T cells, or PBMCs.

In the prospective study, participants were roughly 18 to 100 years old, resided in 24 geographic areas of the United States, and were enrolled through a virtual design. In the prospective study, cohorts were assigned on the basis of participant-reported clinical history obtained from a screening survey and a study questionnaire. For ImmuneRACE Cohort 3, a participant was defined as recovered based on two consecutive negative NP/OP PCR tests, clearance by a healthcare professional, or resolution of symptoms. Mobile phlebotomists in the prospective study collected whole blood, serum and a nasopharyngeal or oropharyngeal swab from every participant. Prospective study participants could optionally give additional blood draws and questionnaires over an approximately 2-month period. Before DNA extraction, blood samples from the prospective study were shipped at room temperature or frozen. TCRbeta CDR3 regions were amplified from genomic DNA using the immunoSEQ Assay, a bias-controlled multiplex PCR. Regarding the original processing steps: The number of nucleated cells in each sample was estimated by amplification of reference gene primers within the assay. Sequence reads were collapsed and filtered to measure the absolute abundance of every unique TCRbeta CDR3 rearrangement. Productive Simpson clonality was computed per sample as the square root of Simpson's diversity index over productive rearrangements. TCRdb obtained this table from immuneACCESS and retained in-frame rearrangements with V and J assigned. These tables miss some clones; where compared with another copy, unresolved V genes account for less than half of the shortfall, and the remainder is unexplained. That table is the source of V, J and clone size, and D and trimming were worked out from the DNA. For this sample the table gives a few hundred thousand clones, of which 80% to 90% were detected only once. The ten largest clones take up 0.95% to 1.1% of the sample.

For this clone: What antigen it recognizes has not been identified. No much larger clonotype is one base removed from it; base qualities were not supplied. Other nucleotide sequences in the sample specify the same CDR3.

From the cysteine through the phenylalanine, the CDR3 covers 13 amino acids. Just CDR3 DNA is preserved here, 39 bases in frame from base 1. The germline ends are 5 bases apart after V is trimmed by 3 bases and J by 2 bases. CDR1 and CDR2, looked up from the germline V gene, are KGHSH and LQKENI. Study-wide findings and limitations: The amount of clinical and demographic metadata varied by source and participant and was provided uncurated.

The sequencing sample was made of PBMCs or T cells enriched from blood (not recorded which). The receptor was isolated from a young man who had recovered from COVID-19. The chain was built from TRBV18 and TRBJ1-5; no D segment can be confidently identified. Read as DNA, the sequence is TGTGCCAGCTCACCTGGAGGCAATCAGCCCCAGCATTTT. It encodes CASSPGGNQPQHF. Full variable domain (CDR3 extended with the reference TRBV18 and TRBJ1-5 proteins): NAGVMQNPRHLVRRRGQEARLRCSPMKGHSHVYWYRQLPEEGLKFMVYLQKENIIDESGMPKERFSAEFPKEGPSILRIQQVVRGDSAAYFCASSPGGNQPQHFGDGTRLSIL.